This T cell receptor beta chain was retrieved from a study of blood T cell repertoires in COVID-19. Study details: In each case, the material was cDNA or gDNA derived from T cells, B-cell-depleted T cells, or PBMCs.

Participants had their cohort set by participant-reported clinical history. A PCR-confirmed or clinician-diagnosed COVID-19 case had contacted exposed participants within 2 weeks of entry. This clone was counted at least ten times. The sample has other DNA sequences that encode this CDR3 too. In germline, CDR1 is SGDLS, CDR2 YYNGEE. The CDR3 runs 15 residues. V was shortened by 1 base and J by 0 bases, with 8 bases between the two germline ends. As originally analysed: Scientists estimated how many nucleated cells there were by amplifying reference gene primers. TCRdb's copy holds only in-frame clones and misses some; the assay was immunoSEQ multiplex PCR. V, J and clone size are those of that table, while D and trimming were read from the DNA. The repertoire includes 200,000 to 250,000 clones, about 80% of them detected once, and 3% to 4% sits in the top ten.

The chain combines TRBV9 with TRBJ1-5; D uncertain. Sequenced: PBMCs or T cells enriched from blood (not recorded which). The source of this sequence is a woman in her thirties or forties who had been exposed to COVID-19. This CDR3 reads CASSVSSGSNQPQHF. As DNA, the CDR3 is TGTGCCAGCAGCGTATCAAGCGGTAGCAATCAGCCCCAGCATTTT.